The rows below give T cell receptor beta chains drawn from one sample of a study of cytomegalovirus exposure and HLA in healthy donors. TCRdb keeps only in-frame clones here, not all; method: immunoSEQ multiplex PCR. The sample yields roughly 150,000 clones, about 80% seen once. What was sequenced was PBMCs. The receptors here all came from a man aged 25-45 years in good health. Both conserved end residues are part of each CDR3. D genes are given only for firm matches. Size is omitted from some rows. Given values are once, few, many or a class for expanded clones.

v_call	d_call	j_call	clone_size	cdr3_aa	cdr3_nt
TRBV7-2	.	TRBJ2-2	.	CASSPPGTLNTGELFF	TGTGCCAGCAGCCCCCCCGGTACTCTAAACACCGGGGAGCTGTTTTTT
TRBV29-1	TRBD2	TRBJ2-1	.	CSPEVLAGGKTFYNEQFF	TGCAGCCCGGAGGTTCTAGCGGGAGGAAAGACCTTCTACAATGAGCAGTTCTTC
TRBV7-9	TRBD2	TRBJ2-1	.	CASSDRTSRYNEQFF	TGTGCCAGCAGCGACCGGACTAGCCGGTACAATGAGCAGTTCTTC
TRBV14	.	TRBJ2-1	few	CASSLAYEQFF	TGTGCCAGCAGCCTAGCCTATGAGCAGTTCTTC
TRBV4-1	.	TRBJ1-5	.	CASSQDETSYQPQHF	TGCGCCAGCAGCCAAGATGAGACATCTTATCAGCCCCAGCATTTT
TRBV11-3	TRBD2	TRBJ2-7	few	CASSPGTSYEQYF	TGTGCCAGCAGCCCCGGGACTAGCTACGAGCAGTACTTC
TRBV5-4	TRBD2	TRBJ2-2	.	CASRSSGAGELFF	TGTGCCAGCAGGAGTAGCGGGGCCGGGGAGCTGTTTTTT
TRBV10-3	TRBD2	TRBJ2-1	.	CAATSDLNSYNEQFF	TGTGCCGCTACTAGCGACTTAAACTCCTACAATGAGCAGTTCTTC
TRBV7-2	TRBD2	TRBJ2-5	.	CASSNRGRASGRYQETQYF	TGTGCCAGCAGCAACAGAGGCCGGGCTAGCGGAAGGTACCAAGAGACCCAGTACTTC
TRBV9	.	TRBJ2-5	.	CASSVEGLTETQYF	TGTGCCAGCAGCGTTGAGGGCCTCACAGAGACCCAGTACTTC
TRBV9	.	TRBJ2-5	few	CASSVRGDETQYF	TGTGCCAGCAGCGTCAGGGGCGATGAGACCCAGTACTTC
TRBV7-6	.	TRBJ1-5	.	CASSLLSNQPQHF	TGTGCCAGCAGCTTATTAAGCAATCAGCCCCAGCATTTT
TRBV6-5	TRBD1	TRBJ2-7	.	CASSWAGTGAYEQYF	TGTGCCAGCAGTTGGGCCGGGACAGGCGCCTACGAGCAGTACTTC
TRBV11-2	.	TRBJ2-7	.	CASRRPGRSDYEQYF	TGTGCCAGCAGGAGACCGGGGAGGTCTGACTACGAGCAGTACTTC
TRBV5-4	TRBD2	TRBJ2-1	.	CASSLVSGSSYNEQFF	TGTGCCAGCAGCTTGGTTAGCGGGAGCTCCTACAATGAGCAGTTCTTC
TRBV7-9	.	TRBJ2-1	.	CASSPPGRRDEQFF	TGTGCCAGCAGCCCCCCAGGGCGTCGCGATGAGCAGTTCTTC
TRBV7-2	TRBD2	TRBJ2-1	.	CASSLTSGRNNEQFF	TGTGCCAGCAGCTTAACTAGCGGGAGGAACAATGAGCAGTTCTTC
TRBV20-1	.	TRBJ2-1	.	CSASNNEQFF	TGCAGTGCAAGCAACAATGAGCAGTTCTTC
TRBV9	.	TRBJ1-1	.	CASSVDPRENTEAFF	TGTGCCAGCAGCGTAGATCCCCGGGAGAACACTGAAGCTTTCTTT
TRBV27	.	TRBJ1-5	.	CASSPQGYYQPQHF	TGTGCCAGCAGCCCTCAGGGTTATTATCAGCCCCAGCATTTT